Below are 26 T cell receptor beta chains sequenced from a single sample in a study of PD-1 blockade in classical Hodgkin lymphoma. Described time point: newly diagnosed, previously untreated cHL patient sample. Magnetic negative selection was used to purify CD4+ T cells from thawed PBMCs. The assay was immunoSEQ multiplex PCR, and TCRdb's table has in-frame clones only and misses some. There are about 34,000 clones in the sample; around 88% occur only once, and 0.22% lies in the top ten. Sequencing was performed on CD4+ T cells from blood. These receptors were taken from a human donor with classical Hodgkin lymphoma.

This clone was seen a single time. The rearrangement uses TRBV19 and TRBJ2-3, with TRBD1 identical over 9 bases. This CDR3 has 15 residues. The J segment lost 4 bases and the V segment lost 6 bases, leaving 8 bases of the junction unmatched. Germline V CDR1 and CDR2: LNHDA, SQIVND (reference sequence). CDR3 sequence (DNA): TGTGCCAGTAGGCTGGGACAGGGTAGAGCAGATACGCAGTATTTT. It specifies CASRLGQGRADTQYF.

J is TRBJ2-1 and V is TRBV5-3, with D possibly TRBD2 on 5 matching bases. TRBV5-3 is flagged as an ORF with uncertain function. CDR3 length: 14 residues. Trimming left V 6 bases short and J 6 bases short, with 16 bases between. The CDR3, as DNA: TGTGCCAGAACTCGAGGGAGTGCACTCAATGAGCAGTTCTTC. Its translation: CARTRGSALNEQFF.

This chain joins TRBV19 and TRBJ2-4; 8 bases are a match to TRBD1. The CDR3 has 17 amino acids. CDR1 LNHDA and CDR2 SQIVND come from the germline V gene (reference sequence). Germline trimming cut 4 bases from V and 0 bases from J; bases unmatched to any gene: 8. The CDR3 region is CASSTNAGGQAKNIQYF. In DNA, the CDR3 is TGTGCCAGTAGTACCAACGCAGGGGGCCAAGCCAAAAACATTCAGTACTTC. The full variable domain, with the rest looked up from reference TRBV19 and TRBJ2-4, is DGGITQSPKYLFRKEGQNVTLSCEQNLNHDAMYWYRQDPGQGLRLIYYSQIVNDFQKGDIAEGYSVSREKKESFPLTVTSAQKNPTAFYLCASSTNAGGQAKNIQYFGAGTRLSVL.

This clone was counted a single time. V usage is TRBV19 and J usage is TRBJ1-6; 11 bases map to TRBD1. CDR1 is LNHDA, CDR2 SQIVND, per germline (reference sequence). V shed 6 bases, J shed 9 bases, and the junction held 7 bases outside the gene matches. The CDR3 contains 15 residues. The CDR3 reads CASSLSGTGGSPLHF. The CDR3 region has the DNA TGTGCCAGTAGCTTATCCGGGACAGGGGGTTCACCCCTCCACTTT.

The CDR3 DNA reads TGTGCCAGCACCCCCGTGGGACAGACATTCAGAGATACGCAGTATTTT. Protein: CASTPVGQTFRDTQYF. This sequence joins TRBV25-1 and TRBJ2-3; 7 positions agree with TRBD1. The CDR3 is made up of 16 amino acids. Germline CDR1 reads MGHDK; CDR2 reads SYGVNS. Germline trimming cut 7 bases from V and 5 bases from J; bases unmatched to any gene: 15. The complete variable domain, with remaining parts taken from reference TRBV25-1 and TRBJ2-3, reads EADIYQTPRYLVIGTGKKITLECSQTMGHDKMYWYQQDPGMELHLIHYSYGVNSTEKGDLSSESTVSRIRTEHFPLTLESARPSHTSQYLCASTPVGQTFRDTQYFGPGTRLTVL.

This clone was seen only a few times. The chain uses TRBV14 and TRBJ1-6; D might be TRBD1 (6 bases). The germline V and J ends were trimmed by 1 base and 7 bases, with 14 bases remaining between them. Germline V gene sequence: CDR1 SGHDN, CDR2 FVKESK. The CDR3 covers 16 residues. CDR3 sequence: CASSQVGRGRNSPLHF. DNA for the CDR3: TGTGCCAGCAGCCAAGTAGGCCGGGGGCGGAATTCACCCCTCCACTTT.

The CDR3 loop reads CASSRVQPGRRYNEQFF. The CDR3 coding sequence is TGCGCCAGCAGCCGGGTACAACCAGGGAGGAGATACAATGAGCAGTTCTTC. The J gene is TRBJ2-1, the V gene TRBV4-1; the D gene is possibly TRBD2 (6 bases). The CDR3 loop spans 17 amino acids. V was cut by 4 bases and J by 4 bases, with 20 bases left in between. Germline values: CDR1 MGHRA, CDR2 YSYEKL.

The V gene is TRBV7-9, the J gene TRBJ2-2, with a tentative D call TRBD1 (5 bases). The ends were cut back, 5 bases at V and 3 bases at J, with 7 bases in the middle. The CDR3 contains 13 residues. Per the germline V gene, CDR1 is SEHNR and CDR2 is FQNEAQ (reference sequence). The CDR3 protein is CASSLRDTGELFF. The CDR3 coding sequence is TGTGCCAGCAGCCTCAGGGACACCGGGGAGCTGTTTTTT. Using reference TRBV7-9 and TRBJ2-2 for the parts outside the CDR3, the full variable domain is DTGVSQNPRHKITKRGQNVTFRCDPISEHNRLYWYRQTLGQGPEFLTYFQNEAQLEKSRLLSDRFSAERPKGSFSTLEIQRTEQGDSAMYLCASSLRDTGELFFGEGSRLTVL.

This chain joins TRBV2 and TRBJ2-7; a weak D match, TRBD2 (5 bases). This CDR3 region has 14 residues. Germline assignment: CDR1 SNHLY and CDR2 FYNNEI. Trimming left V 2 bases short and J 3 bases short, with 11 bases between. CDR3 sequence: CASSEFRDLYEQYF. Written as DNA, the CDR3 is TGTGCCAGCAGTGAATTTCGGGATCTCTACGAGCAGTACTTC.

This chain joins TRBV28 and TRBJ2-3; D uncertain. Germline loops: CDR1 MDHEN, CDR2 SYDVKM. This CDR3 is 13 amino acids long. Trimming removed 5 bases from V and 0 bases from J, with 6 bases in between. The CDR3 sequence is CASSRPSTDTQYF. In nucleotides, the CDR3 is TGTGCCAGCAGTCGGCCTAGCACAGATACGCAGTATTTT. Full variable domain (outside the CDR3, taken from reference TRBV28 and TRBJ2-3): DVKVTQSSRYLVKRTGEKVFLECVQDMDHENMFWYRQDPGLGLRLIYFSYDVKMKEKGDIPEGYSVSREKKERFSLILESASTNQTSMYLCASSRPSTDTQYFGPGTRLTVL.

The CDR3 loop reads CASSNGGYNQPQHF. CDR3 sequence (DNA): TGTGCCAGTAGTAACGGGGGCTACAATCAGCCCCAGCATTTT. This rearrangement joins TRBV19 to TRBJ1-5; D may be TRBD1 (6 bases). CDR1 and CDR2 (germline): LNHDA, SQIVND (reference sequence). Trimming stripped 4 bases from V and 3 bases from J, with 10 bases between. This CDR3 comprises 14 residues.

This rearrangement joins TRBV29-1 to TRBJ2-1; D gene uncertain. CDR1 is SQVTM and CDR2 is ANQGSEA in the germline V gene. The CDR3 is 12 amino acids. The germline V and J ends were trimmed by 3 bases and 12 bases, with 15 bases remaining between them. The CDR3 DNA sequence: TGCAGCGTTGACGTTACGAGCGCCCGGCAGTTCTTC. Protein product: CSVDVTSARQFF.

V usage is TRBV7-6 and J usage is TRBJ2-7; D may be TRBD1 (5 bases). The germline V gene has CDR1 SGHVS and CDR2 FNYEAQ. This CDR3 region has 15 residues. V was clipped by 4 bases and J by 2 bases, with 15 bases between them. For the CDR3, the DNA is TGTGCCAGCAGCTCAAGGGGCTCGGGTACCTACGAGCAGTACTTC. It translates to CASSSRGSGTYEQYF.

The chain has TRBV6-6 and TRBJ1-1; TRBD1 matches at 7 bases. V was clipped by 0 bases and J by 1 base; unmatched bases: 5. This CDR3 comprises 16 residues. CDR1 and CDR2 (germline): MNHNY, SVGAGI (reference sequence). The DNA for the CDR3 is TGTGCCAGCAGTTACTCGAGGGGGCGCGGGAACACTGAAGCTTTCTTT. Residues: CASSYSRGRGNTEAFF.

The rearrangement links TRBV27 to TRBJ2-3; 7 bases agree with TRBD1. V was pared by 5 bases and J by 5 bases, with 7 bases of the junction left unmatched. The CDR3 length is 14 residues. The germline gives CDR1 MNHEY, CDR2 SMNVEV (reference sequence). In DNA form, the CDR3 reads TGTGCCAGCAGTGTTGACAGGGCGAAAGATACGCAGTATTTT. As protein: CASSVDRAKDTQYF.

CDR3 DNA: TGCAGCGTTGAAGATCGACGAGGAGAGGGGGCTTTCTTT. This translates into CSVEDRRGEGAFF. V usage is TRBV29-1 and J usage is TRBJ1-1; possibly TRBD1 for D (5 bases). The germline V gene has CDR1 SQVTM and CDR2 ANQGSEA. The CDR3 loop spans 13 amino acids. The V and J ends lost 0 bases and 11 bases respectively, with 16 bases between them.

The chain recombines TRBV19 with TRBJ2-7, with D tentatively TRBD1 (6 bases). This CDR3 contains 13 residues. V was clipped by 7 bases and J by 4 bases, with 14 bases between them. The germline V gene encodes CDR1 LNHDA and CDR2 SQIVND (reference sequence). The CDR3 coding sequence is TGTGCCAGTACCCCCCAGGGGCGATACGAGCAGTACTTC. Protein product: CASTPQGRYEQYF.

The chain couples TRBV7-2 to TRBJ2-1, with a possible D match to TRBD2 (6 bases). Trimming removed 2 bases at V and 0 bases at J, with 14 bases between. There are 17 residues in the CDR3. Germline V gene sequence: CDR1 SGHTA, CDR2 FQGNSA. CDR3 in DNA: TGTGCCAGCAGCTTAATGGGACTCTCGAGCTCCTACAATGAGCAGTTCTTC. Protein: CASSLMGLSSSYNEQFF. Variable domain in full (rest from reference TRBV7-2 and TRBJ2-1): GAGVSQSPSNKVTEKGKDVELRCDPISGHTALYWYRQSLGQGLEFLIYFQGNSAPDKSGLPSDRFSAERTGGSVSTLTIQRTQQEDSAVYLCASSLMGLSSSYNEQFFGPGTRLTVL.

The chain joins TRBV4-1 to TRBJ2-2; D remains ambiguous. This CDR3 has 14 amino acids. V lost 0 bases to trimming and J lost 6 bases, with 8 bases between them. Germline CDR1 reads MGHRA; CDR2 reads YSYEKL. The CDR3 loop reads CASSQDWWAGELFF. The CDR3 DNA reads TGCGCCAGCAGCCAAGATTGGTGGGCCGGGGAGCTGTTTTTT.

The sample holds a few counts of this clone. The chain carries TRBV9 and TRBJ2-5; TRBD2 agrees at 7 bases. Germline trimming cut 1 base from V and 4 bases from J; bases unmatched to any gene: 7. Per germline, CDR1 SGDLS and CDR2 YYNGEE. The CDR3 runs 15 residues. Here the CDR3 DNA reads TGTGCCAGCAGCGTATCCCTAGCGGTGGGAGAGACCCAGTACTTC. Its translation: CASSVSLAVGETQYF.

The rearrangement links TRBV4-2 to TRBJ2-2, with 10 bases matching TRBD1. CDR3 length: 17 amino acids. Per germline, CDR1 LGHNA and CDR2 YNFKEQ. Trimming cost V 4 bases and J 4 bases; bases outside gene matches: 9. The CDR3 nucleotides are TGTGCCAGCAGCCTCCGGGACAGGGGACCGGGCACCGGGGAGCTGTTTTTT. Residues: CASSLRDRGPGTGELFF.

The CDR3 coding sequence is TGTGCCAGCAGCTTAGACCGGGCAGAGACCCAGTACTTC. Translated: CASSLDRAETQYF. This chain connects TRBV11-2 to TRBJ2-5; D not resolved. Trimming cost V 0 bases and J 4 bases, with 6 bases left between them. From germline, CDR1 is SGHAT and CDR2 FQNNGV. The CDR3 has 13 residues.

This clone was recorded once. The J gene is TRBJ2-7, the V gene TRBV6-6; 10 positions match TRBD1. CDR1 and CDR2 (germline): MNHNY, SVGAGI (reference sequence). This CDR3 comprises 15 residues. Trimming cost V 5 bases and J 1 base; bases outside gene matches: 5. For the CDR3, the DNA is TGTGCCAGCAGTGACCGGGACAGGGGTTCCTACGAGCAGTACTTC. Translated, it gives CASSDRDRGSYEQYF.

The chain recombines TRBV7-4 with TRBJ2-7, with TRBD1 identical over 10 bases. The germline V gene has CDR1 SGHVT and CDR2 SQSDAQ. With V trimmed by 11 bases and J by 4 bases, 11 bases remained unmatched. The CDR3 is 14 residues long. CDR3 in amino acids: CAPRRDRGPYEQYF. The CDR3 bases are TGTGCCCCTAGACGGGACAGGGGCCCATACGAGCAGTACTTC.

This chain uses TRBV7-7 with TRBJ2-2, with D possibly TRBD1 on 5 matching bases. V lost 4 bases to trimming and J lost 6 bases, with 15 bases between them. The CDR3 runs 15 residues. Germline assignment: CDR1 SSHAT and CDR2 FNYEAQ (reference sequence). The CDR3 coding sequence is TGTGCCAGCAGCTCCTTCTCCACAGGCCCCGGGGAGCTGTTTTTT. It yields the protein CASSSFSTGPGELFF.

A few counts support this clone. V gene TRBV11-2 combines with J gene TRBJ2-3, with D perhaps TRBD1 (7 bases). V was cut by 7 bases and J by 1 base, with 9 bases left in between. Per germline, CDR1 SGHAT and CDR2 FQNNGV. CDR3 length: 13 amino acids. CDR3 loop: CASIRGGTDTQYF. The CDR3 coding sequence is TGTGCCAGCATCAGGGGGGGCACAGATACGCAGTATTTT. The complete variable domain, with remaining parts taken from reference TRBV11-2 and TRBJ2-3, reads EAGVAQSPRYKIIEKRQSVAFWCNPISGHATLYWYQQILGQGPKLLIQFQNNGVVDDSQLPKDRFSAERLKGVDSTLKIQPAKLEDSAVYLCASIRGGTDTQYFGPGTRLTVL.